This TCR beta chain was found in a study of cytomegalovirus exposure and HLA in healthy donors. CDR3 size: 16 residues. V gave up 2 bases and J gave up 5 bases; unmatched junction bases: 10. Germline CDR1 and CDR2: LGHNA and YNFKEQ. With regard to this clone: Its antigen is unidentified.

Whole-study results and caveats: CMV serostatus was the only immune exposure information that was available. Later on, a genetic analysis was performed. It linked a missense variant in DCLRE1C with V- and J-gene trimming of TCR beta.

The PCR employed 60 Vbeta primers together with 13 Jbeta primers. Clones were sequenced by immunoSEQ multiplex PCR, and TCRdb holds only the in-frame ones, with some missing. The sample includes more than 100,000 clones, around 70% of them seen just once. The sequence was obtained from a woman between 40 and 50 years old in good health and CMV-seropositive. This chain uses TRBV4-2 with TRBJ1-1, with 8 bases lining up with TRBD1. Material for sequencing was PBMCs. The CDR3 DNA follows: TGTGCCAGCAGCCAAAACCCGACAGGGGTTGGGACTGAAGCTTTCTTT. This encodes CASSQNPTGVGTEAFF.